Listed below are T cell receptor beta chains from one sample, sequenced in a study of monozygotic twins with inflammatory bowel disease. TCRdb re-called the 5' RACE reads, yielding one record per CDR3 amino acid sequence without DNA. In all, the sample yields approximately 160,000 distinct CDR3 sequences. Sequencing used blood. Every receptor here comes from a human donor with ulcerative colitis or Crohn's disease, or a healthy co-twin of an affected twin (not recorded which). The CDR3 runs from the conserved cysteine through the conserved F or W. Fields, in order: J gene, V gene, CDR3 protein.

>TRBJ2-1|TRBV6-2/TRBV6-3
CASSYSALAGYNEQFF
>TRBJ2-7|TRBV11-2
CASSFLIRADLKHYEQYF
>TRBJ2-1|TRBV20-1
CSAKGYPGGSNEQFF
>TRBJ2-5|TRBV2
CASSLQGVGETQYF
>TRBJ1-1|TRBV19
CASAPRGRNTEAFF
>TRBJ2-2|TRBV12-3/TRBV12-4
CASSLSPGYTGELFF
>TRBJ2-5|TRBV20-1
CSAGDWGRHVYQETQYF
>TRBJ2-7|TRBV4-1
CASSQVGREAYEQYF
>TRBJ2-2|TRBV28
CASSLIGTSNTGELFF
>TRBJ2-5|TRBV24-1
CATSRRSGETQYF
>TRBJ2-2|TRBV28
CASSLELAGVGELFF
>TRBJ2-7|TRBV30
CAWSGGRVDEQYF
>TRBJ2-2|TRBV30
CAWRQGLNTGELFF
>TRBJ2-1|TRBV5-1
CASSLVTEQFF
>TRBJ1-5|TRBV5-1
CASRSGQGKNQPQHF
>TRBJ2-7|TRBV2
CASGFSGSSISNEQYF
>TRBJ1-3|TRBV12-3/TRBV12-4
CTSSLSEGNTIYF
>TRBJ2-7|TRBV18
CASSPVEGEQYF
>TRBJ2-7|TRBV7-9
CASRSSGSYEQYF
>TRBJ2-7|TRBV4-3
CASSSTRADLAYEQYF
>TRBJ2-1|TRBV19
CASSVMSSYNEQFF
>TRBJ1-6|TRBV7-3
CASSLAGSESPLHF
>TRBJ2-7|TRBV6-5
CASRLAGGIYEQYF
>TRBJ1-5|TRBV27
CASSLGMGNQPQHF
>TRBJ2-1|TRBV5-4
CASSLSPTDSAKTYNEQFF
>TRBJ2-1|TRBV18
CASSRSQGNEQFF
>TRBJ2-1|TRBV25-1
CASTIRYNEQFF
>TRBJ1-4|TRBV29-1
CSVVGRRDEKLFF
>TRBJ2-2|TRBV10-1
CASSESHTLMSGELFF
>TRBJ2-7|TRBV5-1
CASSLGKFGTATSSYEQYF
>TRBJ2-5|TRBV5-1
CASSPDTAKGQETQYF
>TRBJ2-1|TRBV7-8
CASSLAGTAVAYNEQFF
>TRBJ2-1|TRBV7-9
CASSPSVGNEQFF
>TRBJ1-6|TRBV7-9
CASSPSGGGYNSPLHF
>TRBJ2-5|TRBV5-4
CASSGGGAGGLETQYF
>TRBJ2-7|TRBV27
CASSGRLYEQYF
>TRBJ2-5|TRBV29-1
CSVAGIETQYF
>TRBJ2-1|TRBV20-1
CSASPPGLLYNEQFF
>TRBJ2-7|TRBV19
CASRQGNEQYF
>TRBJ2-1|TRBV5-1
CAGSLEGSSYNEQFF